What follows describes a single T cell receptor beta chain. The germline V gene encodes CDR1 SGHTA and CDR2 FQGNSA. Trimming took 5 bases from V and 4 from J; bases not matched to a gene: 4. This CDR3 is 13 amino acids long. Primers: 60 Vbeta forward and 13 Jbeta reverse. TCRdb keeps only in-frame clones here, not all; method: immunoSEQ multiplex PCR. Here the sample spans some 120,000 clones, 81% being singletons. This sample was included in a study of cytomegalovirus exposure and HLA in healthy donors. Study overall: In an earlier analysis, 117 million unique TCR beta sequences were found from some 180 million T cells. Clustering assigned 70% to 85% of the roughly 370 genotyped donors to the Caucasian-associated ancestry cluster.

The sequence was collected from a woman aged 25 to 39 in good health and CMV-seronegative. V and J are TRBV7-2 and TRBJ2-5, with 7 bases that match TRBD1. The sequencing sample was made of PBMCs. CDR3 sequence: CASSPNRGETQYF. Here the CDR3 DNA reads TGTGCCAGCAGCCCAAACAGGGGAGAGACCCAGTACTTC.